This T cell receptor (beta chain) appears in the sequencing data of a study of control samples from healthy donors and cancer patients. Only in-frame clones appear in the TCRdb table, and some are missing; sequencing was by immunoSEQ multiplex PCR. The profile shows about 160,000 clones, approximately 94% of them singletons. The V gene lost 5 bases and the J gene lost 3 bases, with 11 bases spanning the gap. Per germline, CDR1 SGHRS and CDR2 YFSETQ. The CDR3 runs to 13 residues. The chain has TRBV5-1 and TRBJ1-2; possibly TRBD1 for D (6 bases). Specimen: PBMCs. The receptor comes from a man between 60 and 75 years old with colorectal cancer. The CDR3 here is CASREGEDYGYTF. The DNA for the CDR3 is TGCGCCAGCAGGGAGGGGGAGGACTATGGCTACACCTTC.